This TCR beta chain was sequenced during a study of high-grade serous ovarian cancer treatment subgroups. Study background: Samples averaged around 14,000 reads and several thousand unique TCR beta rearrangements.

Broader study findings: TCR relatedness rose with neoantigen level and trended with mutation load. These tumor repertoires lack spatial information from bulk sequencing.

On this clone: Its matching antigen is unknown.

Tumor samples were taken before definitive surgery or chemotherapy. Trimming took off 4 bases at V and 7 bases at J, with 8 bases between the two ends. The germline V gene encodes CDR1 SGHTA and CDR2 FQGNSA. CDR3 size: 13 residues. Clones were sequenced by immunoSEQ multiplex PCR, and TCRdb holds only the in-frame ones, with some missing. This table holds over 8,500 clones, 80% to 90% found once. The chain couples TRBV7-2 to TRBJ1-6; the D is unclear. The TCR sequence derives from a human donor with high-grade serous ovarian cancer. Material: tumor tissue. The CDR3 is CASSSVGNSPLHF. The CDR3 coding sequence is TGTGCCAGCAGCTCAGTCGGGAATTCACCCCTCCACTTT.